This T cell receptor beta chain was obtained from a study of CD8 T cells in Susac syndrome (dated by TCRdb to the late 2010s). With regard to the full study: Repertoire sequencing was used to test whether CD8+ T cell activation and differentiation in Susac syndrome was antigen driven. CD8+ T cell repertoire clonality was compared between fewer than 13 healthy donors, approximately 14 Susac syndrome patients and about 15 multiple sclerosis patients. The research as a whole found: The number of individuals in the TCR sequencing and HLA analysis was acknowledged as relatively small.

RNA was extracted with the RNeasy kit and roughly 0.45 to 1 ug was reverse transcribed using random hexamers. The immunoSEQ multiplex PCR assay, covering 54 Vbeta and 13 Jbeta segments, was used to amplify TCR beta CDR3 regions. To correct PCR amplification bias, a synthetic template baseline was used for both primer optimization and computational correction. On the authors' methods: Only productive sequences were kept, with reads annotated to V, D and J genes according to IMGT and analyzed in immunoSEQ Analyzer. Clonality was calculated as one minus the Shannon entropy normalized by log2 of the number of productive unique sequences. For each patient and control, public and private clones were evaluated among the 100 most prevalent clones. Clones were defined as Susac-specific when absent from the healthy and MS cohorts, from fewer than 1,300 published viral clones and from other ImmuneACCESS disease sequences. Clones were called with MiXCR by TCRdb after fastp trimmed the public reads at Q25, and only in-frame beta chains were retained. Every distinct CDR3 protein forms one entry, paired with its most common genes and DNA. The authors' filters were not applied to this entry. The sample table contains around 270,000 distinct CDR3 sequences; only one count was recorded for approximately 90% of them. 0.18% of the sample goes to the ten largest clones.

Peripheral blood CD8+ and CD4+ T cells from healthy donors, Susac syndrome patients and multiple sclerosis patients were profiled using high-throughput TCR beta sequencing. The multiple sclerosis controls were treatment-naive patients who had stable or active relapsing-remitting disease and met the revised McDonald criteria. CD8+ TEMRA cells were enriched by FACS, while bulk CD8+ and CD4+ T cells were purified by magnetic negative isolation. Blood was drawn into EDTA tubes, processed within 24 hours, and PBMCs were isolated by density gradient centrifugation. PBMCs intended for TCR sequencing were cryopreserved in liquid nitrogen and were subsequently thawed in a 37 degrees C water bath. The sorted or isolated CD4+, CD8+ and CD8+ TEMRA cells had a purity of 90% or higher. From the cysteine through the phenylalanine, the CDR3 covers 15 amino acids. Kept here is only the CDR3 DNA, which spans 45 bases and is read in frame from base 1. The trim is 0 bases for V and 10 bases for J, with a gap of 16 bases between the germline ends. The germline V gene (reference sequence) yields GTSNPN for CDR1 and SVGIG for CDR2.

About this clonotype itself: Its antigen has not been determined. No quality values exist for individual bases; no much larger clone is one base distant.

The material sequenced was CD8+ T cells from PBMCs. The receptor was derived from a human donor with multiple sclerosis. The V and J segments used are TRBV30 and TRBJ1-6, and the D gene may be TRBD1, 5 bases matching. The CDR3 has the sequence CAWSVRDRLSSPLHF. The nucleotide sequence is TGTGCCTGGAGTGTACGTGACAGACTTAGCTCACCCCTCCACTTT.